The T cell receptor beta chain under discussion was sequenced for a study of T-cell reconstitution after alpha-beta-depleted transplantation in children. This CDR3 comprises 12 residues. The germline V and J ends were trimmed by 6 bases and 8 bases, with 13 bases remaining between them. Preparation of the TCRbeta library involved a method that used unique molecular identifiers. TCRdb fed the PCR reads into MiXCR, producing one record per CDR3 protein. The data contain 360,000 or so distinct CDR3 sequences, 20% of them singletons. This clonotype was seen more than once but under ten times. The chain recombines TRBV12-3 or TRBV12-4 with TRBJ1-1, with a possible D match to TRBD1 (6 bases). The specimen comprised PBMCs from the stem cell graft donor, sampled from the stem cell graft. The origin of this receptor is a human donor who donated a stem cell graft to a child with acute myeloid leukemia. This chain's CDR3 is CASSNRATEAFF. Written as DNA, the CDR3 is TGTGCCAGCAGCAACAGGGCGACGGAAGCTTTCTTT.